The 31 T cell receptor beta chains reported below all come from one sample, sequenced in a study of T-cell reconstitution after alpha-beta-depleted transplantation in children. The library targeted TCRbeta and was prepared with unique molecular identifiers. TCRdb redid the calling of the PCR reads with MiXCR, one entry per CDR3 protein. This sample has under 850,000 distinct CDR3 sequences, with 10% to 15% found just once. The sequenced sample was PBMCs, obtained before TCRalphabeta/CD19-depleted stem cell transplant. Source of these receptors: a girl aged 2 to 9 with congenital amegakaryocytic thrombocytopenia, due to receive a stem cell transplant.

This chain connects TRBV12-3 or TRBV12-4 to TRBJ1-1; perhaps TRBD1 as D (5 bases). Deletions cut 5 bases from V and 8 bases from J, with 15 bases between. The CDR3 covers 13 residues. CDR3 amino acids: CASSPADNAEAFF. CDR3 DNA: TGTGCCAGCAGTCCCGCGGACAATGCCGAAGCTTTCTTT.

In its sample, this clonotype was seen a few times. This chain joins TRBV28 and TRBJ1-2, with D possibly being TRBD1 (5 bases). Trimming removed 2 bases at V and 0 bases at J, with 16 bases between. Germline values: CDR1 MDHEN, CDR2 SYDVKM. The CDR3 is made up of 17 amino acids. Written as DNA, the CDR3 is TGTGCCAGCAGTTTAGTGGGGATCCAAGGGGCTAACTATGGCTACACCTTC. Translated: CASSLVGIQGANYGYTF.

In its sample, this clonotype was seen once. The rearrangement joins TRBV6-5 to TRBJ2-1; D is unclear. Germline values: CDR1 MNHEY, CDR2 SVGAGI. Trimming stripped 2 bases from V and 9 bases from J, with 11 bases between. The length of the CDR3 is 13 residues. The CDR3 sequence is CASSYVAGREQFF. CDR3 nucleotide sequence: TGTGCCAGCAGTTACGTTGCAGGCCGTGAGCAGTTCTTC.

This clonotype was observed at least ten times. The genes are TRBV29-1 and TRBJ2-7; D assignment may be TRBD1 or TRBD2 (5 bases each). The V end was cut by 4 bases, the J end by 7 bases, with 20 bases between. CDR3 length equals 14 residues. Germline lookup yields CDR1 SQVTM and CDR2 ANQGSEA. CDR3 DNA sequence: TGCAGCGTTGGGGGGACGGTCGAGATGGGGGAGCAGTACTTC. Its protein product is CSVGGTVEMGEQYF.

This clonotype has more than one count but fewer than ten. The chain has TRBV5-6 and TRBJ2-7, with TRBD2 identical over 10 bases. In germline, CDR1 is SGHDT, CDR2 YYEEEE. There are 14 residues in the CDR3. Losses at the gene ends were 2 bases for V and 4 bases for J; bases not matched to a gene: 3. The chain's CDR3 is CASSFASGSYEQYF. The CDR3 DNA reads TGTGCCAGCAGCTTCGCTAGCGGGAGTTACGAGCAGTACTTC.

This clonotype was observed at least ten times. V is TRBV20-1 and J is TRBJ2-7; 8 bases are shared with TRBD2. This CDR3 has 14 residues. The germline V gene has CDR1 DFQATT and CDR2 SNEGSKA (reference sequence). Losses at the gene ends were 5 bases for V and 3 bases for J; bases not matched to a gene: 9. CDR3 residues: CSAPLAGSYYEQYF. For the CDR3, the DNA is TGCAGTGCTCCTCTAGCGGGCTCCTACTACGAGCAGTACTTC.

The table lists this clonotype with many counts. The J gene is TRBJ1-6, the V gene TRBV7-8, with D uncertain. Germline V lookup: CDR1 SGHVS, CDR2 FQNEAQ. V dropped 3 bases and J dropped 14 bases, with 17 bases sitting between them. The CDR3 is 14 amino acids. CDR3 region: CASSFGRSLGALHF. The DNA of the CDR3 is TGTGCCAGCAGCTTTGGCCGAAGTCTCGGCGCCCTCCACTTT.

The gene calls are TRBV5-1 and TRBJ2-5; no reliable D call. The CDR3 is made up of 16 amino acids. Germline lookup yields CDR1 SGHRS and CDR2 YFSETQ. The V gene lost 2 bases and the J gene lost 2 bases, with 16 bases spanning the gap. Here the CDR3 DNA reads TGCGCCAGCAGCTTCCCCTACGCAGATTCGCAAGAGACCCAGTACTTC. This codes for CASSFPYADSQETQYF.

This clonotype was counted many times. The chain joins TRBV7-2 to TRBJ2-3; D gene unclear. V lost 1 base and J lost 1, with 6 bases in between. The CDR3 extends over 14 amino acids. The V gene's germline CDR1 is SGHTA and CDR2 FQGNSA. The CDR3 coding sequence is TGTGCCAGCAGCTTAGACGCGGGCACAGATACGCAGTATTTT. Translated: CASSLDAGTDTQYF.

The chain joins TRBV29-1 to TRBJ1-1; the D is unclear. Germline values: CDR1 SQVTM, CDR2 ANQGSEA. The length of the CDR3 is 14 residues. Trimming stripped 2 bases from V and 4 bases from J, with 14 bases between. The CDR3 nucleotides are TGCAGCGTTGAATCGAAGGGAGTAGTCACTGAAGCTTTCTTT. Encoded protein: CSVESKGVVTEAFF.

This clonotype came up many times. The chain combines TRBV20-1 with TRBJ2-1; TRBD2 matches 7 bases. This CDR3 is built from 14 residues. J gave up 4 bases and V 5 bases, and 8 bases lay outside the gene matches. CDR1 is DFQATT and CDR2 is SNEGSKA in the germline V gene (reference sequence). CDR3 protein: CSARSGNRYNEQFF. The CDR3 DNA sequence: TGCAGTGCTCGGAGCGGGAACCGTTACAATGAGCAGTTCTTC.

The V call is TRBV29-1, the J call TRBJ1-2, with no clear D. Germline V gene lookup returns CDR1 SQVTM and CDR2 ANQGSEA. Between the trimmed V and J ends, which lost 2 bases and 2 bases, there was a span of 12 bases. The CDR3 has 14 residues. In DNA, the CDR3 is TGCAGCGTTGAAAGGGTGGTTCCCAACTATGGCTACACCTTC. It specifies CSVERVVPNYGYTF. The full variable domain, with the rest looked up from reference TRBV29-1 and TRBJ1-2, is SAVISQKPSRDICQRGTSLTIQCQVDSQVTMMFWYRQQPGQSLTLIATANQGSEATYESGFVIDKFPISRPNLTFSTLTVSNMSPEDSSIYLCSVERVVPNYGYTFGSGTRLTVV.

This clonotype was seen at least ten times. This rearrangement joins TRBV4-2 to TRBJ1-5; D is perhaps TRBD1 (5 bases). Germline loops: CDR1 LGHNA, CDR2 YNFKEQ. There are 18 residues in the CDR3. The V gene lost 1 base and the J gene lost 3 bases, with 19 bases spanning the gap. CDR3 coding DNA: TGTGCCAGCAGCCAAGCTGACGGCGGTGTGGGGCTCAATCAGCCCCAGCATTTT. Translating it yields CASSQADGGVGLNQPQHF.

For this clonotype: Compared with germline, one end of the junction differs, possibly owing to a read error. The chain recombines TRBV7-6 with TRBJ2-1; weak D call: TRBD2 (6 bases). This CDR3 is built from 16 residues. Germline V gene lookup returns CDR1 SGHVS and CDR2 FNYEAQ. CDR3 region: CASSFEGGVSNNEQFF. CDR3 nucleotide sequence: TGTGCCAGCAGCTTTGAGGGAGGCGTCTCCAACAATGAGCAGTTCTTC.

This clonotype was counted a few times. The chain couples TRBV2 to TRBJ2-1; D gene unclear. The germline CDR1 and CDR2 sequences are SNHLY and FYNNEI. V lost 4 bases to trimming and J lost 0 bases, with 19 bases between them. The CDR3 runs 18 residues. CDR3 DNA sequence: TGTGCCAGCAGTGCGGTTAAGGGCCTCGTCAGCTCCTACAATGAGCAGTTCTTC. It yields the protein CASSAVKGLVSSYNEQFF. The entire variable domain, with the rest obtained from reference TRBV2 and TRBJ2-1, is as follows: EPEVTQTPSHQVTQMGQEVILRCVPISNHLYFYWYRQILGQKVEFLVSFYNNEISEKSEIFDDQFSVERPDGSNFTLKIRSTKLEDSAMYFCASSAVKGLVSSYNEQFFGPGTRLTVL.

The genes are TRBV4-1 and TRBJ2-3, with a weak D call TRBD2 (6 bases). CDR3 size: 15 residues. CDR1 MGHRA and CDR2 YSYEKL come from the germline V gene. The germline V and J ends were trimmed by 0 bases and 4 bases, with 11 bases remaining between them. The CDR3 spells CASSQDGSGADTQYF. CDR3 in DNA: TGCGCCAGCAGCCAAGACGGGTCGGGAGCAGATACGCAGTATTTT.

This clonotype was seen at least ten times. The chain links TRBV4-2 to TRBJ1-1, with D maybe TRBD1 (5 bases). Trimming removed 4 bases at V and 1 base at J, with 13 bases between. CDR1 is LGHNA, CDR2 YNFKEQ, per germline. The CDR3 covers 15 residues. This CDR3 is CASSPLGVENTEAFF. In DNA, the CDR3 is TGTGCCAGCAGCCCTCTGGGGGTCGAGAACACTGAAGCTTTCTTT.

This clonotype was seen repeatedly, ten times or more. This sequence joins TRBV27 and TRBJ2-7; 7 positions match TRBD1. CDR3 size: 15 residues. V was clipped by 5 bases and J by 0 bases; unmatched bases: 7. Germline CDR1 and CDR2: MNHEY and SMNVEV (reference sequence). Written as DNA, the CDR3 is TGTGCCAGCAGTAAGACAGGGCTGAGCTCCTACGAGCAGTACTTC. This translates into CASSKTGLSSYEQYF.

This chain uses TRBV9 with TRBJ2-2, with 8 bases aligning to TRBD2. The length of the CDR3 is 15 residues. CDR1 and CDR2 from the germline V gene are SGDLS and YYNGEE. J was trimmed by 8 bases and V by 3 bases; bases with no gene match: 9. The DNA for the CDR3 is TGTGCCAGCAGCGGAATTAGCGGGGTGAGGGGGGAGCTGTTTTTT. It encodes CASSGISGVRGELFF.

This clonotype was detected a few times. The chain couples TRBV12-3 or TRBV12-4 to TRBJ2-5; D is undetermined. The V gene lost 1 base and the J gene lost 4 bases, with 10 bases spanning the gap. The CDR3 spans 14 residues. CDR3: CASSLGTERETQYF. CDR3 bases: TGTGCCAGCAGTTTAGGGACGGAGAGAGAGACCCAGTACTTC.

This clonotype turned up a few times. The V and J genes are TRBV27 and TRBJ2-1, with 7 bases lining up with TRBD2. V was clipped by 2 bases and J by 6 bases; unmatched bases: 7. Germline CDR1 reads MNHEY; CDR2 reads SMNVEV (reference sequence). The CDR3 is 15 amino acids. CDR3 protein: CASSLGTTGSNEQFF. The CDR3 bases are TGTGCCAGCAGTTTAGGGACTACCGGTTCCAATGAGCAGTTCTTC.

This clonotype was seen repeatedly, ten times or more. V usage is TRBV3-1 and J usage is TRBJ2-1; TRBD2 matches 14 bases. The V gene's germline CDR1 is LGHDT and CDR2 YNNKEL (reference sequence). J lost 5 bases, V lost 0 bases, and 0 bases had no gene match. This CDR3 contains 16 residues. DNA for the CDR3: TGTGCCAGCAGCCAAGAGGGACTAGCGGGAGACAATGAGCAGTTCTTC. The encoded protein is CASSQEGLAGDNEQFF.

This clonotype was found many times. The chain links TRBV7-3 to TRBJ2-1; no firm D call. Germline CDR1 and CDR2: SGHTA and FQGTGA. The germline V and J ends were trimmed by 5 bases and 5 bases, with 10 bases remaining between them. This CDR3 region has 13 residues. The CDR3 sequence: CASSPGPNNEQFF. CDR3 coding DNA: TGTGCCAGCAGCCCAGGACCGAACAATGAGCAGTTCTTC.

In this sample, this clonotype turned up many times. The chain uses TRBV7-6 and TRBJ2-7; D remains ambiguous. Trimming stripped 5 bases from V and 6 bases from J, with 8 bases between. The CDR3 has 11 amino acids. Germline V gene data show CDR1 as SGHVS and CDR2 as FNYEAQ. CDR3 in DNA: TGTGCCAGCAGCCTGTATGGCGAGCAGTACTTC. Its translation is CASSLYGEQYF.

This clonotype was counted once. This CDR3 is CASSLGQANYYEQYF. CDR3 coding DNA: TGCGCCAGCAGCTTGGGCCAGGCCAACTACTACGAGCAGTACTTC. The chain recombines TRBV5-1 with TRBJ2-7; D gene ambiguous. This CDR3 is built from 15 residues. Germline CDR1 SGHRS, CDR2 YFSETQ. The V and J ends lost 0 bases and 3 bases respectively, with 13 bases between them.

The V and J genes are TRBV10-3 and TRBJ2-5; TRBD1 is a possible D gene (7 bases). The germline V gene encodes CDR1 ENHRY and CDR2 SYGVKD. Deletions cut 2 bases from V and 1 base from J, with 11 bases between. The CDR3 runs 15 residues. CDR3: CAISEPRGAQETQYF. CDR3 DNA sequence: TGTGCCATCAGTGAGCCCAGGGGGGCCCAAGAGACCCAGTACTTC.

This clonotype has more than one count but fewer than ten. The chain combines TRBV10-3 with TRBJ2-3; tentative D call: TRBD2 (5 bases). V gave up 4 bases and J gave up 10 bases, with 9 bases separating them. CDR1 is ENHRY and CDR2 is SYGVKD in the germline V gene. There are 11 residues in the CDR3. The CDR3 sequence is CAISGSEAQYF. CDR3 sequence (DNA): TGTGCCATCAGTGGTAGCGAGGCGCAGTATTTT.

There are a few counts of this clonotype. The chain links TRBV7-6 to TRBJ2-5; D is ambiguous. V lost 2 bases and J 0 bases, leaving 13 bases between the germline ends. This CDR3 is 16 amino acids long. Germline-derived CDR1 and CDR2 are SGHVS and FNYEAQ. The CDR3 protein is CASSLIVRSYQETQYF. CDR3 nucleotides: TGTGCCAGCAGCTTAATTGTCAGGTCCTACCAAGAGACCCAGTACTTC.

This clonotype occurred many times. The CDR3: CASSLVGYHTEAFF. CDR3 bases: TGCGCCAGCAGCTTGGTGGGGTATCACACTGAAGCTTTCTTT. This chain joins TRBV5-1 and TRBJ1-1; no definite D call. There are 14 residues in the CDR3. CDR1 and CDR2 from the germline V gene are SGHRS and YFSETQ. Trimming took 0 bases from V and 3 from J, leaving 9 bases between them.

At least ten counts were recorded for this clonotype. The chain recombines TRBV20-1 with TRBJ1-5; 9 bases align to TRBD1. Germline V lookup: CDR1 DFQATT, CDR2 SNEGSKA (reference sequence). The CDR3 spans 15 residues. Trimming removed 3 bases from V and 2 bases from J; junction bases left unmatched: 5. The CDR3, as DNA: TGCAGTGCTAGGTCGGGACAGGGCGGCAATCAGCCCCAGCATTTT. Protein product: CSARSGQGGNQPQHF.

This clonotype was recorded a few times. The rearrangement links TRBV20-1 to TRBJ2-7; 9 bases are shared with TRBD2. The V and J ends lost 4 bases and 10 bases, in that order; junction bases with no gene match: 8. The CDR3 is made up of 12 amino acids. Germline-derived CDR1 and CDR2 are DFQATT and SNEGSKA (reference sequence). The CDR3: CSATVWREGQYF. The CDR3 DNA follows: TGCAGTGCTACGGTGTGGCGGGAGGGACAGTACTTC.